The 32 T cell receptor beta chains given below trace back to one sample, sequenced in a study of human T cells and chemical hapten exposure. TCRdb reprocessed the RACE reads with MiXCR, giving one entry per CDR3 protein. The sample records under 40,000 distinct CDR3 sequences, less than 15% being singletons. Time point defined: pre-sensitization, week 0. Treatment given: therapeutic diphenylcyclopropenone sensitization with weekly scalp DPC. The authors' total RNA extraction used unfractionated whole blood. This sample comprised whole blood, obtained in connection with sensitization to the hapten diphenylcyclopropenone (DPC). These receptors were taken from a woman between 35 and 50 years old with alopecia areata. Some clones in this sample may be carry-over from other donors' samples.

This chain connects TRBV28 to TRBJ1-1; perhaps TRBD1 as D (5 bases). V lost 3 bases and J lost 10, with 12 bases in between. Germline CDR1 MDHEN, CDR2 SYDVKM. This CDR3 region has 12 residues. The CDR3 sequence: CASSFRGAGAFF. In nucleotides, the CDR3 is TGTGCCAGCAGTTTCCGGGGCGCAGGAGCTTTCTTT. The entire variable domain, with the rest obtained from reference TRBV28 and TRBJ1-1, is as follows: DVKVTQSSRYLVKRTGEKVFLECVQDMDHENMFWYRQDPGLGLRLIYFSYDVKMKEKGDIPEGYSVSREKKERFSLILESASTNQTSMYLCASSFRGAGAFFGQGTRLTVV.

In its sample, this clonotype was seen many times. V usage is TRBV28 and J usage is TRBJ1-1, with unresolved D. Trimming took 3 bases from V and 0 from J, leaving 8 bases between them. Germline-derived CDR1 and CDR2 are MDHEN and SYDVKM. The CDR3 consists of 14 residues. The CDR3, as DNA: TGTGCCAGCAGTTTCCCGGCAATGAACACTGAAGCTTTCTTT. Its translation is CASSFPAMNTEAFF.

The chain joins TRBV25-1 to TRBJ2-3, with D uncertain. Looked up from germline, CDR1 is MGHDK and CDR2 is SYGVNS. V lost 7 bases, J lost 2 bases, and 16 bases lay in between. The CDR3 runs to 15 residues. The CDR3: CASISSGYYTDTQYF. DNA of the CDR3: TGTGCCAGCATCTCTTCCGGCTACTACACAGATACGCAGTATTTT.

This clonotype has just a few counts. The V call is TRBV29-1, the J call TRBJ2-2; 13 bases map to TRBD2. The V gene's germline CDR1 is SQVTM and CDR2 ANQGSEA. This CDR3 contains 15 residues. With 6 bases clipped from V and 2 bases from J, the junction kept 3 bases outside the gene matches. Written as DNA, the CDR3 is TGCAGCGTGGGACTAGCGGGGCGTAACACCGGGGAGCTGTTTTTT. Residues: CSVGLAGRNTGELFF.

This clonotype was observed at least ten times. This rearrangement joins TRBV4-1 to TRBJ2-3; 7 nucleotides align to TRBD2. The CDR3 is 17 residues long. Germline CDR1 is MGHRA and CDR2 is YSYEKL. The J segment lost 0 bases and the V segment lost 0 bases, leaving 6 bases of the junction unmatched. DNA of the CDR3: TGCGCCAGCAGCCAAGACGGTGCGGGAGTGAGCACAGATACGCAGTATTTT. Translation: CASSQDGAGVSTDTQYF.

This clonotype was recorded at least ten times. The rearrangement uses TRBV11-2 and TRBJ2-1; perhaps TRBD2 as D (7 bases). This CDR3 contains 12 residues. CDR1 and CDR2 from the germline V gene are SGHAT and FQNNGV. Trimming removed 4 bases from V and 15 bases from J, with 16 bases in between. CDR3 sequence (DNA): TGTGCCAGCAGCTCTGACTACAGGGAGGGGTTCTTC. Encoded protein: CASSSDYREGFF.

This clonotype was counted between two and nine times. This chain joins TRBV27 and TRBJ1-3, with D hard to call. Trimming stripped 8 bases from V and 2 bases from J, with 16 bases between. The CDR3 contains 15 residues. CDR1 and CDR2 from the germline V gene are MNHEY and SMNVEV (reference sequence). CDR3 sequence: CASGNRRAAGNTIYF. The CDR3 region has the DNA TGTGCCAGCGGTAACCGCCGGGCGGCTGGAAACACCATATATTTT.

In this sample, this clonotype turned up a few times. The chain combines TRBV5-1 with TRBJ2-7, with TRBD2 identical over 7 bases. V lost 3 bases to trimming and J lost 3 bases; unmatched junction nucleotides: 15. Germline loops: CDR1 SGHRS, CDR2 YFSETQ. The CDR3 has 17 amino acids. CDR3 in amino acids: CASSSHQAGDYLYEQYF. DNA for the CDR3: TGCGCCAGCAGCTCGCACCAGGCGGGGGATTACCTCTACGAGCAGTACTTC.

This clonotype was counted between two and nine times. The chain carries TRBV6-5 and TRBJ2-3, with D perhaps being TRBD1 or TRBD2 (5 bases each). This CDR3 spans 13 amino acids. The germline V and J ends were trimmed by 2 bases and 6 bases, with 9 bases remaining between them. The germline CDR1 and CDR2 sequences are MNHEY and SVGAGI. CDR3 loop: CASSYGDGDTQYF. CDR3 bases: TGTGCCAGCAGTTACGGGGACGGGGATACGCAGTATTTT.

This clonotype has a count of ten or more. The chain links TRBV11-2 to TRBJ2-7; the D gene is possibly TRBD2 (7 bases). The CDR3 sequence is 14 residues long. V shed 0 bases and J shed 2 bases, with 8 bases lying between them. Germline loops: CDR1 SGHAT, CDR2 FQNNGV. As DNA, the CDR3 is TGTGCCAGCAGCTTAGACGGGGGGCCCTACGAGCAGTACTTC. It specifies CASSLDGGPYEQYF. The variable domain in full, completed from reference TRBV11-2 and TRBJ2-7, reads EAGVAQSPRYKIIEKRQSVAFWCNPISGHATLYWYQQILGQGPKLLIQFQNNGVVDDSQLPKDRFSAERLKGVDSTLKIQPAKLEDSAVYLCASSLDGGPYEQYFGPGTRLTVT.

V gene TRBV28 combines with J gene TRBJ1-1; D is ambiguous. V lost 7 bases to trimming and J lost 1 base, with 7 bases between them. The CDR3 spans 12 residues. Germline loops: CDR1 MDHEN, CDR2 SYDVKM. This CDR3 reads CASKGGNTEAFF. The CDR3 DNA sequence: TGTGCCAGCAAGGGCGGGAACACTGAAGCTTTCTTT.

The V and J genes are TRBV3-1 and TRBJ2-3, with D unresolved. CDR1 and CDR2 from the germline V gene are LGHDT and YNNKEL (reference sequence). The CDR3 has 13 residues. Trimming removed 2 bases at V and 6 bases at J, with 9 bases between. CDR3 coding DNA: TGTGCCAGCAGCCAAATCCCCGCGGATACGCAGTATTTT. Its translation: CASSQIPADTQYF.

This clonotype showed up many times. The chain joins TRBV5-1 to TRBJ2-1; D possibly corresponds to TRBD2 (6 bases). Germline V lookup: CDR1 SGHRS, CDR2 YFSETQ. V dropped 2 bases and J dropped 5 bases, with 11 bases sitting between them. This CDR3 is built from 14 residues. CDR3 sequence (DNA): TGCGCCAGCAGCTTCGTGGGAGGAGACAATGAGCAGTTCTTC. It yields the protein CASSFVGGDNEQFF.

This clonotype was recorded a few times. The chain has TRBV20-1 and TRBJ2-7; 7 nucleotides match TRBD2. This CDR3 region has 13 residues. Germline V CDR1 and CDR2: DFQATT, SNEGSKA (reference sequence). V gave up 2 bases and J gave up 3 bases; unmatched junction bases: 4. Here the CDR3 reads CSARSAGDYEQYF. CDR3 nucleotides: TGCAGTGCTAGATCTGCGGGGGACTACGAGCAGTACTTC.

This clonotype was seen repeatedly, ten times or more. V gene TRBV20-1 combines with J gene TRBJ2-1; 10 positions match TRBD2. J was trimmed by 6 bases and V by 6 bases; bases with no gene match: 5. The germline V gene encodes CDR1 DFQATT and CDR2 SNEGSKA (reference sequence). CDR3 size: 13 residues. The CDR3 sequence is CSAERGGRNEQFF. In DNA form, the CDR3 reads TGCAGTGCGGAGCGGGGGGGTCGCAATGAGCAGTTCTTC.

This clonotype was picked up many times. The rearrangement links TRBV6-5 to TRBJ1-3; unclear D gene. The V end was cut by 5 bases, the J end by 4 bases, with 12 bases between. This CDR3 is 14 amino acids long. The germline CDR1 and CDR2 sequences are MNHEY and SVGAGI. DNA for the CDR3: TGTGCCAGCAGTCCCACGAAGACAGGAAACACCATATATTTT. Translation: CASSPTKTGNTIYF.

This clonotype was found many times. The CDR3 DNA reads as TGTGCCAGCAGCTCCGACTCCTCCCCCTACAATGAGCAGTTCTTC. It encodes CASSSDSSPYNEQFF. The J gene is TRBJ2-1, the V gene TRBV7-3; D is ambiguous. With 4 bases removed from V and 2 bases from J, the gap between germline ends came to 12 bases. This CDR3 has 15 residues. The V gene's germline CDR1 is SGHTA and CDR2 FQGTGA.

This clonotype was picked up many times. The rearrangement links TRBV7-8 to TRBJ1-5, with D perhaps TRBD1 (5 bases). The CDR3 has 15 residues. Germline-derived CDR1 and CDR2 are SGHVS and FQNEAQ. V lost 7 bases and J 0 bases, leaving 13 bases between the germline ends. CDR3: CASTGGVNSNQPQHF. DNA of the CDR3: TGTGCCAGCACCGGGGGAGTCAATAGCAATCAGCCCCAGCATTTT.

This clonotype was observed at least ten times. The CDR3 DNA reads TGCGCCAGCAGCTTGGGCGACAGTGGAGGATTGTACGAGCAGTACTTC. Residues: CASSLGDSGGLYEQYF. The chain couples TRBV5-1 to TRBJ2-7; D might be TRBD1 or TRBD2, each matching 5 bases. The CDR3 sequence is 16 residues long. The V end was cut by 0 bases, the J end by 4 bases, with 17 bases between. CDR1 is SGHRS and CDR2 is YFSETQ in the germline V gene. The full variable domain, its missing parts supplied by reference TRBV5-1 and TRBJ2-7, is KAGVTQTPRYLIKTRGQQVTLSCSPISGHRSVSWYQQTPGQGLQFLFEYFSETQRNKGNFPGRFSGRQFSNSRSEMNVSTLELGDSALYLCASSLGDSGGLYEQYFGPGTRLTVT.

As concerns this clonotype: With a much larger clone just one base away, this may be a read error. This chain links TRBV14 with TRBJ2-5; maybe TRBD1 (5 bases). Germline lookup yields CDR1 SGHDN and CDR2 FVKESK. The CDR3 is 14 residues long. The DNA of the CDR3 is TGTGCCAACAGCAACACAGGAAGTTGGGAGACCCAGTACTTC. The encoded protein is CANSNTGSWETQYF.

Relative to its sample, this clonotype is medium-sized. The V and J genes are TRBV2 and TRBJ1-2; no definite D call. Trimming shortened V by 4 bases and J by 3 bases, and 12 bases separated the two germline ends. Germline CDR1 SNHLY, CDR2 FYNNEI. The CDR3 covers 14 residues. In nucleotides, the CDR3 is TGTGCCAGCAGTGTAGGATCGTCCTACTATGGCTACACCTTC. The encoded protein is CASSVGSSYYGYTF.

This clonotype appeared many times. The chain has TRBV30 and TRBJ1-1, with no clear D. The CDR3 is 13 amino acids. Germline CDR1 and CDR2: GTSNPN and SVGIG (reference sequence). Trimming stripped 0 bases from V and 2 bases from J, with 7 bases between. CDR3 DNA sequence: TGTGCCTGGAGTGTAATAGGTAACACTGAAGCTTTCTTT. Amino acids: CAWSVIGNTEAFF.

The chain joins TRBV29-1 to TRBJ1-4, with a weak D call TRBD1 (5 bases). With 6 bases removed from V and 8 bases from J, the gap between germline ends came to 19 bases. This CDR3 has 14 residues. Germline V gene data show CDR1 as SQVTM and CDR2 as ANQGSEA. The CDR3 sequence is CSVIRDQGDEKLFF. CDR3 nucleotides: TGCAGCGTGATACGGGATCAGGGTGACGAAAAACTGTTTTTT.

This clonotype was observed a handful of times. The chain has TRBV27 and TRBJ1-6; TRBD1 might be the D (6 bases). The CDR3 consists of 13 residues. Trimming took off 6 bases at V and 8 bases at J, with 11 bases between the two ends. Germline assignment: CDR1 MNHEY and CDR2 SMNVEV (reference sequence). CDR3 nucleotide sequence: TGTGCCAGCAGGTACCAGGGGTATTCACCCCTCCACTTT. It encodes CASRYQGYSPLHF.

This clonotype was detected a few times. V is TRBV21-1 and J is TRBJ2-5; TRBD1 is the table's D call, not checked against the DNA. TRBV21-1 is a pseudogene segment. CDR3 size: 13 residues. In nucleotides, the CDR3 is TGTGCCAGCAGCAAAAGGCGCGGAGAGACCCAGTACTTC. The encoded protein is CASSKRRGETQYF.

The chain carries TRBV20-1 and TRBJ1-2; maybe TRBD1 (6 bases). There are 12 residues in the CDR3. Germline-derived CDR1 and CDR2 are DFQATT and SNEGSKA (reference sequence). The CDR3 region has the DNA TGCACCCCTTCGGGGGGCGACTATGGCTACACCTTC. Amino acid sequence: CTPSGGDYGYTF.

This clonotype was picked up a small number of times. The rearrangement uses TRBV10-1 and TRBJ1-6; TRBD1 is a possible D gene (5 bases). The V gene's germline CDR1 is WNHNN and CDR2 SYGVQD (reference sequence). Trimming shortened V by 3 bases and J by 6 bases, and 6 bases separated the two germline ends. CDR3 length equals 13 residues. CDR3 protein: CASSEQVNSPLHF. DNA of the CDR3: TGCGCCAGCAGTGAACAGGTTAATTCACCCCTCCACTTT.

The rearrangement links TRBV28 to TRBJ1-6, with TRBD1 identical over 7 bases. CDR1 is MDHEN and CDR2 is SYDVKM in the germline V gene. This CDR3 region has 15 residues. V was clipped by 7 bases and J by 7 bases; unmatched bases: 10. CDR3 nucleotides: TGTGCCAGCATCCCCTCGGGCAGGGGGAATTCACCCCTCCACTTT. The encoded protein is CASIPSGRGNSPLHF.

This clonotype was counted many times. CDR3 sequence: CASSGRQGPKDEKLFF. The CDR3 DNA is TGTGCCAGCTCAGGGCGACAGGGCCCAAAGGATGAAAAACTGTTTTTT. The J gene is TRBJ1-4, the V gene TRBV18; TRBD1 agrees at 7 bases. The CDR3 sequence is 16 residues long. V shed 5 bases, J shed 6 bases, and the junction held 12 bases outside the gene matches. CDR1 is KGHSH, CDR2 LQKENI, per germline.

The chain couples TRBV9 to TRBJ2-2; either TRBD1 or TRBD2 may supply D (5 bases each). The CDR3 length is 15 residues. Trimming took off 1 base at V and 5 bases at J, with 12 bases between the two ends. Germline CDR1 SGDLS, CDR2 YYNGEE. This chain's CDR3 is CASSVPGAMTGELFF. The CDR3 region has the DNA TGTGCCAGCAGCGTACCCGGGGCAATGACCGGGGAGCTGTTTTTT. Based on the CDR3 plus reference TRBV9 and TRBJ2-2, the full variable domain is DSGVTQTPKHLITATGQRVTLRCSPRSGDLSVYWYQQSLDQGLQFLIQYYNGEERAKGNILERFSAQQFPDLHSELNLSSLELGDSALYFCASSVPGAMTGELFFGEGSRLTVL.

This clonotype came up a few times. In nucleotides, the CDR3 is TGCAGCGTCCTGATAAACACAGATACGCAGTATTTT. Translating it yields CSVLINTDTQYF. The J gene is TRBJ2-3, the V gene TRBV29-1; D remains unclear. CDR1 and CDR2 from the germline V gene are SQVTM and ANQGSEA. The length of the CDR3 is 12 residues. The V gene lost 6 bases and the J gene lost 2 bases, with 9 bases spanning the gap.

This chain joins TRBV29-1 and TRBJ1-1; D gene uncertain. Trimming removed 1 base at V and 1 base at J, with 10 bases between. Looked up from germline, CDR1 is SQVTM and CDR2 is ANQGSEA. The CDR3 is made up of 14 amino acids. In DNA form, the CDR3 reads TGCAGCGTTGAAGGGGCAAGCAAGAACACTGAAGCTTTCTTT. This gives the protein CSVEGASKNTEAFF. Together with reference TRBV29-1 and TRBJ1-1, the CDR3 gives the full variable domain: SAVISQKPSRDICQRGTSLTIQCQVDSQVTMMFWYRQQPGQSLTLIATANQGSEATYESGFVIDKFPISRPNLTFSTLTVSNMSPEDSSIYLCSVEGASKNTEAFFGQGTRLTVV.